One sample yielded the 21 T cell receptor beta chains listed below, sequenced in a study of shared clonotypes between healthy human individuals. The naive CD8 population came from CD45RO-negative cells selected for CCR7, without terminally differentiated effector memory CD45RA+ cells. Sequencing used immunoSEQ multiplex PCR; TCRdb keeps in-frame clones, though not all of them. The sample contains about 680,000 clones, about 91% of which appear only once. The sample taken for sequencing was naive CD8+ T cells sorted from blood. These receptors were taken from a man aged 25 to 40 in good health.

The CDR3 region has the DNA TGCGCCAGCAGCATCGAGTTAACCAAGCAAGAGACCCAGTACTTC. Translation: CASSIELTKQETQYF. This chain uses TRBV5-1 with TRBJ2-5; no clear D. Looked up from germline, CDR1 is SGHRS and CDR2 is YFSETQ. V lost 4 bases and J lost 2, with 15 bases in between. The CDR3 covers 15 residues.

The V and J genes are TRBV29-1 and TRBJ2-7, with 10 nucleotides matching TRBD1. The V segment lost 6 bases and the J segment 4 bases; nucleotides outside the gene matches: 12. Germline assignment: CDR1 SQVTM and CDR2 ANQGSEA. CDR3 length: 15 amino acids. The CDR3 sequence: CSVTQGGDRGYEQYF. CDR3 coding DNA: TGCAGCGTAACCCAGGGTGGGGACAGGGGTTACGAGCAGTACTTC.

This clone was observed a single time. The V call is TRBV7-9, the J call TRBJ2-7, with TRBD2 matching over 9 bases. V lost 5 bases, J lost 1 base, and 3 bases stayed unmatched. The CDR3 is 14 amino acids. The germline V gene encodes CDR1 SEHNR and CDR2 FQNEAQ (reference sequence). As DNA, the CDR3 is TGTGCCAGCAGCGTTAGCGGGAGATCCTACGAGCAGTACTTC. It translates to CASSVSGRSYEQYF.

A note on this clone: The same CDR3 arises from other DNA sequences in this sample as well. The chain links TRBV7-9 to TRBJ1-1, with D possibly TRBD1 on 5 matching bases. Germline V gene lookup returns CDR1 SEHNR and CDR2 FQNEAQ (reference sequence). The CDR3 covers 18 residues. V was shortened by 7 bases and J by 0 bases, with 24 bases between the two germline ends. The CDR3 bases are TGTGCCAGCATCGCTCGCTTTGACAGCCCGGTTATGAACACTGAAGCTTTCTTT. It encodes CASIARFDSPVMNTEAFF.

The DNA for the CDR3 is TGCGCCAGCAGCTTGGGGCTAGCGGGGACCGGGGAGCTGTTTTTT. Encoded protein: CASSLGLAGTGELFF. The chain couples TRBV5-1 to TRBJ2-2, with 9 positions matching TRBD2. Looked up from germline, CDR1 is SGHRS and CDR2 is YFSETQ. The CDR3 has 15 amino acids. Trimming cost V 0 bases and J 5 bases; bases outside gene matches: 2. Together with reference TRBV5-1 and TRBJ2-2, the CDR3 gives the full variable domain: KAGVTQTPRYLIKTRGQQVTLSCSPISGHRSVSWYQQTPGQGLQFLFEYFSETQRNKGNFPGRFSGRQFSNSRSEMNVSTLELGDSALYLCASSLGLAGTGELFFGEGSRLTVL.

This chain uses TRBV27 with TRBJ2-1; D is uncertain. The ends were cut back, 5 bases at V and 0 bases at J, with 14 bases in the middle. The germline CDR1 and CDR2 sequences are MNHEY and SMNVEV (reference sequence). There are 16 residues in the CDR3. Here the CDR3 reads CASSPSLGSSYNEQFF. In DNA, the CDR3 is TGTGCCAGCAGTCCCAGCCTTGGCAGCTCCTACAATGAGCAGTTCTTC.

The rearrangement uses TRBV28 and TRBJ2-2; TRBD1 matches at 8 bases. Germline loops: CDR1 MDHEN, CDR2 SYDVKM. With 5 bases clipped from V and 0 bases from J, the junction kept 17 bases outside the gene matches. This CDR3 is built from 20 residues. The CDR3 reads CASSLVYIRQGPANTGELFF. CDR3 in DNA: TGTGCCAGCAGTCTCGTATATATCAGACAGGGGCCTGCGAACACCGGGGAGCTGTTTTTT.

Points on this clone: The sample has other DNA sequences that encode this CDR3 too. The chain links TRBV28 to TRBJ2-7; no clear D gene. Germline V gene data show CDR1 as MDHEN and CDR2 as SYDVKM. Trimming pared 0 bases from V and 4 bases from J, leaving 10 bases between. The CDR3 length is 14 residues. CDR3 region: CASSLWESSYEQYF. In nucleotides, the CDR3 is TGTGCCAGCAGTTTATGGGAGAGTAGTTACGAGCAGTACTTC.

This clone has more than one count but fewer than ten. Other DNA variants within this sample encode the same CDR3. The rearrangement links TRBV2 to TRBJ2-7; the D is unclear. Trimming took off 2 bases at V and 4 bases at J, with 6 bases between the two ends. Germline V gene sequence: CDR1 SNHLY, CDR2 FYNNEI. This CDR3 comprises 12 residues. CDR3 region: CASSERDYEQYF. CDR3 DNA sequence: TGTGCCAGCAGTGAAAGGGATTACGAGCAGTACTTC. Filled out from reference TRBV2 and TRBJ2-7, the complete variable domain reads EPEVTQTPSHQVTQMGQEVILRCVPISNHLYFYWYRQILGQKVEFLVSFYNNEISEKSEIFDDQFSVERPDGSNFTLKIRSTKLEDSAMYFCASSERDYEQYFGPGTRLTVT.

V and J are TRBV5-1 and TRBJ1-2, with 10 bases matching TRBD1. With V trimmed by 4 bases and J by 6 bases, 3 bases remained unmatched. Germline lookup yields CDR1 SGHRS and CDR2 YFSETQ. The CDR3 is made up of 13 amino acids. CDR3 residues: CASSGTGVDGYTF. The CDR3, as DNA: TGCGCCAGCAGCGGGACAGGGGTTGATGGCTACACCTTC.

The gene calls are TRBV2 and TRBJ2-5; 8 bases map to TRBD1. The CDR3 is made up of 17 amino acids. Germline trimming cut 5 bases from V and 2 bases from J; bases unmatched to any gene: 13. From germline, CDR1 is SNHLY and CDR2 FYNNEI. CDR3 DNA: TGTGCCAGCAGTCACTTGTTAGGTCAGGGGGCTCAAGAGACCCAGTACTTC. Translation gives CASSHLLGQGAQETQYF.

Concerning this clone: Other DNA sequences in this specimen translate into the identical CDR3. The chain carries TRBV29-1 and TRBJ2-1, with D unresolved. Looked up from germline, CDR1 is SQVTM and CDR2 is ANQGSEA. CDR3 length: 11 residues. The V end was cut by 3 bases, the J end by 3 bases, with 3 bases between. CDR3 sequence reads: CSVDGYNEQFF. In nucleotides, the CDR3 is TGCAGCGTTGATGGCTACAATGAGCAGTTCTTC.

V gene TRBV30 combines with J gene TRBJ1-2; D is possibly TRBD1 (6 bases). CDR3 length: 14 amino acids. Per germline, CDR1 GTSNPN and CDR2 SVGIG (reference sequence). Trimming removed 1 base from V and 0 bases from J, with 9 bases in between. The CDR3 DNA reads as TGTGCCTGGAGTGAGGGGGTTCCTAACTATGGCTACACCTTC. Translating it yields CAWSEGVPNYGYTF.

The V and J genes are TRBV4-3 and TRBJ2-2, with 7 bases identical to TRBD2. J gave up 1 base and V 1 base, and 21 bases lay outside the gene matches. The CDR3 spans 22 residues. Germline CDR1 LGHNA, CDR2 YSLEER. The CDR3 nucleotides are TGCGCCAGCAGCCAAGTATGGGTGGGAACGAGTGTCGCGGGAGAGAACACCGGGGAGCTGTTTTTT. Translating it yields CASSQVWVGTSVAGENTGELFF.

The chain combines TRBV27 with TRBJ2-2; D uncertain. There are 15 residues in the CDR3. Germline assignment: CDR1 MNHEY and CDR2 SMNVEV (reference sequence). V gave up 3 bases and J gave up 6 bases, with 14 bases separating them. The CDR3 bases are TGTGCCAGCAGTTTTAGGCAAGGATGGGCCGGGGAGCTGTTTTTT. This gives the protein CASSFRQGWAGELFF.

This clone has just one count. The genes are TRBV29-1 and TRBJ2-1, with 8 bases identical to TRBD2. Germline V CDR1 and CDR2: SQVTM, ANQGSEA. The CDR3 sequence is 16 residues long. V trimming: 1 base; J trimming: 1 base; junction bases outside the gene matches: 6. The CDR3 reads CSVEVGTRESYNEQFF. Written as DNA, the CDR3 is TGCAGCGTTGAAGTCGGGACTAGGGAGTCCTACAATGAGCAGTTCTTC.

V is TRBV5-4 and J is TRBJ1-2, with a tentative D call TRBD1 (6 bases). The V gene's germline CDR1 is SGHNT and CDR2 YYREEE (reference sequence). V dropped 5 bases and J dropped 0 bases, with 23 bases sitting between them. CDR3 length: 18 residues. This CDR3 is CASRSTGTEKKSNYGYTF. CDR3 nucleotides: TGTGCCAGCAGGTCAACAGGGACGGAGAAGAAGTCTAACTATGGCTACACCTTC.

Here the CDR3 reads CASSYSRGAENTEAFF. Here the CDR3 DNA reads TGTGCCAGCAGTTACTCGAGGGGGGCCGAGAACACTGAAGCTTTCTTT. This sequence joins TRBV6-6 and TRBJ1-1; the D gene is possibly TRBD1 (6 bases). Trimming took off 0 bases at V and 1 base at J, with 12 bases between the two ends. This CDR3 contains 16 residues. The germline CDR1 and CDR2 sequences are MNHNY and SVGAGI (reference sequence).

Worth noting for this clone: The same CDR3 also results from other DNA sequences found in this sample. For the CDR3, the DNA is TGTGCCAGCAGTAGCGGACCCTACGAGCAGTACTTC. Translated: CASSSGPYEQYF. The chain employs TRBV27 and TRBJ2-7, with D possibly being TRBD2 (5 bases). V lost 5 bases and J lost 2, with 7 bases in between. The germline gives CDR1 MNHEY, CDR2 SMNVEV (reference sequence). The CDR3 sequence is 12 residues long.

This rearrangement joins TRBV11-2 to TRBJ2-1; 9 bases line up with TRBD2. Trimming removed 1 base from V and 7 bases from J; junction bases left unmatched: 2. This CDR3 has 14 residues. The germline gives CDR1 SGHAT, CDR2 FQNNGV. Here the CDR3 reads CASSLGTSVNEQFF. The DNA of the CDR3 is TGTGCCAGCAGCTTAGGGACTAGCGTTAATGAGCAGTTCTTC. The variable domain in full, completed from reference TRBV11-2 and TRBJ2-1, reads EAGVAQSPRYKIIEKRQSVAFWCNPISGHATLYWYQQILGQGPKLLIQFQNNGVVDDSQLPKDRFSAERLKGVDSTLKIQPAKLEDSAVYLCASSLGTSVNEQFFGPGTRLTVL.

V and J are TRBV15 and TRBJ2-3, with 8 nucleotides matching TRBD2. In germline, CDR1 is LNHNV, CDR2 YYDKDF (reference sequence). The CDR3 spans 15 residues. V trimming: 0 bases; J trimming: 2 bases; junction bases outside the gene matches: 1. The CDR3 region is CATSRELAVTDTQYF. CDR3 DNA sequence: TGTGCCACCAGCAGAGAACTAGCGGTCACAGATACGCAGTATTTT.